This T cell receptor (beta chain) was sequenced for a study of technical replicates of blood from a few donors. The data were produced by immunoSEQ multiplex PCR, yet TCRdb's version contains in-frame clones alone and is incomplete. The sample holds tens of thousands of clones; 90% to 95% are singletons and the top ten take approximately 4.6%. The sequenced sample consisted of PBMCs. The clonotype was recovered from a human donor in good health. Some clones in this sample may be carry-over from other donors' samples.

For the CDR3, the DNA is TGTGCCAGCAGTCTCACTAGCGGGATCTACTACGAGCAGTACTTC. Amino acid sequence: CASSLTSGIYYEQYF. V gene TRBV6-6 combines with J gene TRBJ2-7; 10 bases are a match to TRBD2. The germline V gene encodes CDR1 MNHNY and CDR2 SVGAGI (reference sequence). The CDR3 covers 15 residues. J gave up 3 bases and V 5 bases, and 7 bases lay outside the gene matches.